The 3 T cell receptor beta chains presented below share a single source sample, sequenced in a study of persistence of HIV-infected CD4 T cells (dated by TCRdb to the early 2020s). The immunoSEQ hsTCRB assay version 4 in survey mode was used to sequence TCRbeta repertoires from genomic DNA. TCRdb provides this immuneACCESS table in a form limited to in-frame rearrangements. Some clones are lacking; in checked studies, under half of them reflect an unresolved V gene, and why the rest are absent is not known. This sample gives approximately 45,000 clones in total; roughly 90% of them show up just once. The leading ten clones occupy roughly 0.46% of the sample. This sample's treatment or condition label indicates: suppressive antiretroviral therapy. Cells were stimulated with anti-CD3/anti-CD28 magnetic beads as a nonspecific positive control representing the CD4+ T cell repertoire. Responding CD4+ T cells were sorted on the basis of upregulation of both CD40 ligand and CD69.

These receptors' antigens are unknown. The input for sequencing was CD4+ T cells sorted from PBMCs after roughly 17-hour stimulation, taken from a patient who received antiretroviral therapy. The intended sense of this specimen's cell subset or site label: CD40L+CD69+ CD4 T cells responding to anti-CD3/anti-CD28 beads, representing the overall repertoire. The receptors come from an adult woman with HIV who was CMV-seropositive.

CDR3 sequence (DNA): TGCAGCGTCCAGACAGGGGGCCTGAACACTGAAGCTTTCTTT. This encodes CSVQTGGLNTEAFF. This chain connects TRBV29-1 to TRBJ1-1; the match to TRBD1 covers 10 bases. The CDR3 totals 14 residues. The junction had 4 bases not matched to a gene; V was cut back by 6 bases and J by 0 bases. Germline loops: CDR1 SQVTM, CDR2 ANQGSEA.

A few counts support this clone. V is TRBV29-1 and J is TRBJ1-5; D is perhaps TRBD1 (6 bases). Per germline, CDR1 SQVTM and CDR2 ANQGSEA. Trimming took 5 bases from V and 0 from J, leaving 11 bases between them. The CDR3 runs 14 residues. This CDR3 reads CSVTWGHSNQPQHF. The CDR3 DNA is TGCAGCGTTACCTGGGGGCATAGCAATCAGCCCCAGCATTTT. The variable domain in full, with the rest retrieved from reference TRBV29-1 and TRBJ1-5, is SAVISQKPSRDICQRGTSLTIQCQVDSQVTMMFWYRQQPGQSLTLIATANQGSEATYESGFVIDKFPISRPNLTFSTLTVSNMSPEDSSIYLCSVTWGHSNQPQHFGDGTRLSIL.

V is TRBV15 and J is TRBJ1-2; D possibly corresponds to TRBD1 (5 bases). Looked up from germline, CDR1 is LNHNV and CDR2 is YYDKDF (reference sequence). Deletions cut 5 bases from V and 1 base from J, with 8 bases between. This CDR3 comprises 13 residues. This chain's CDR3 is CATSAGNNYGYTF. The CDR3 coding sequence is TGTGCCACCAGCGCAGGGAATAACTATGGCTACACCTTC.